The clone carrying this T cell receptor beta chain came up many times. Its antigen is not identified. The time point: newly diagnosed GD, antithyroid drugs for less than 3 months. Extracted PBMC RNA gave rise to the TCR library. These data belong to a study of regulatory T cells in long-lasting Graves disease. Study-level points and caveats: With 2,500 to 3,500 shared public clonotypes, persistent patients exceeded new patients, who shared about a thousand.

Libraries of TCR beta came from iRepertoire HTBI primers plus Arm-PCR of CDR3 regions. Each CDR3 protein is one row after TCRdb ran MiXCR on the multiplex PCR reads. The table records about 370,000 distinct CDR3 sequences, about a sixth of them present only once. The CDR3 runs 12 residues. Germline CDR1 is ENHRY and CDR2 is SYGVKD. Trimming left V 4 bases short and J 3 bases short, with 6 bases between. This TCR derives from a female donor with Graves disease. The sequenced sample was peripheral blood mononuclear cells (PBMCs), obtained at new diagnosis, from a patient treated with antithyroid drugs. The chain recombines TRBV10-3 with TRBJ1-2; D gene unclear. The CDR3 DNA reads TGTGCCATCAGTGTTGGGGACTATGGCTACACCTTC. This sequence encodes CAISVGDYGYTF.